The clone carrying this TCR beta chain came up a few times. Its antigen is undetermined. The sample belongs to a study of graft-versus-host responses after intestinal transplantation. The wider study: Anti-thymocyte globulin induction was given to all recipients, followed by tacrolimus and steroids for approximately three years.

The repertoire was sequenced with immunoSEQ multiplex PCR; TCRdb's copy has only in-frame clones and lacks some. The table has some 88,000 clones, approximately 94% seen once. This CDR3 has 15 residues. V was clipped by 3 bases and J by 6 bases; unmatched bases: 10. Germline CDR1 and CDR2: SNHLY and FYNNEI. This TCR was recovered from a human donor who received an intestinal transplant. The chain links TRBV2 to TRBJ1-2; TRBD1 aligns across 7 bases. The sequencing here drew on unstimulated CD8+ T cells sorted from spleen or lymph node cells, taken before intestinal transplant. CDR3 in DNA: TGTGCCAGCAGTGACTTTGACAGGGTTTTGAATGGCTACACCTTC. Its translation: CASSDFDRVLNGYTF.